This T cell receptor beta chain was found in a study of T cell responses to AZD1222 COVID-19 vaccine. A word on this clone: Its antigen is unknown.

TCRdb's table, derived via immunoSEQ multiplex PCR, lists solely in-frame clones and lacks some. Of 200,000 to 250,000 clones listed, 85% to 95% were seen once; the top ten hold roughly 1%. Study results and limitations: Clonal diversity was possibly underestimated, and white British individuals and females predominated among donors.

In germline, CDR1 is SGHNT, CDR2 YYREEE (reference sequence). The CDR3 runs 16 residues. The J segment lost 2 bases and the V segment lost 3 bases, leaving 9 bases of the junction unmatched. This chain uses TRBV5-4 with TRBJ2-3; 7 bases agree with TRBD2. The material sequenced was peripheral blood, taken on day 0 of MenACWY control vaccination. This clonotype was obtained from an adult in good health. CDR3 loop: CASSSEPGLYTDTQYF. As DNA, the CDR3 is TGTGCCAGCAGCTCCGAACCGGGACTATACACAGATACGCAGTATTTT.